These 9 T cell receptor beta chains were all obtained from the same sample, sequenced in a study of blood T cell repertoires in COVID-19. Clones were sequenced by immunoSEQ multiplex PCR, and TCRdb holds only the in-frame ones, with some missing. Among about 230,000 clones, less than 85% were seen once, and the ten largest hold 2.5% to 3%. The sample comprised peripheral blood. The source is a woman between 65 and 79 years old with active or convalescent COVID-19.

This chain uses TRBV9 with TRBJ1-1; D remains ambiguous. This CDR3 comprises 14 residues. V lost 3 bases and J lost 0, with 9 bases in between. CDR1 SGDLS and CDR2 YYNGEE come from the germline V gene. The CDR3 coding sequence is TGTGCCAGCAGCGGTATGACTGTGAACACTGAAGCTTTCTTT. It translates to CASSGMTVNTEAFF.

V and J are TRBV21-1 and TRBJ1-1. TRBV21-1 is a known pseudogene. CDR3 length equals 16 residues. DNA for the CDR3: TGTGCCAGCAGCAAGAGTGAGACACCAGTCGGGGGGGAAGCTTTCTTT. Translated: CASSKSETPVGGEAFF.

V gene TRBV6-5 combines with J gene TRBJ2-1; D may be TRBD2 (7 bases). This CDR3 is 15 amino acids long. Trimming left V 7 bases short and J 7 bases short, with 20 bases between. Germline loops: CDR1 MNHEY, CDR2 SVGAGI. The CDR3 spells CASTTGAGVGNEQFF. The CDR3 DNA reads TGTGCCAGCACCACGGGGGCGGGAGTGGGTAATGAGCAGTTCTTC.

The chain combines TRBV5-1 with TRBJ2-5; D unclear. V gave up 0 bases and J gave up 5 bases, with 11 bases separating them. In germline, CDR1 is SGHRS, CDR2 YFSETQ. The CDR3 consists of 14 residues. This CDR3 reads CASSLGGSLETQYF. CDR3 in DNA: TGCGCCAGCAGCTTGGGAGGTTCACTGGAGACCCAGTACTTC.

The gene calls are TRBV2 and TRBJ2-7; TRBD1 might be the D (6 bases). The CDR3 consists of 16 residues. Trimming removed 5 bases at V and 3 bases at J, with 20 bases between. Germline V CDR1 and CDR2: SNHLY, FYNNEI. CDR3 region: CASSNRLRGGSYEQYF. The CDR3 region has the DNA TGTGCCAGCAGTAACCGCCTTAGAGGGGGAAGCTACGAGCAGTACTTC.

In DNA form, the CDR3 reads TGTGCCAGCAGCCAAAGACAGTCCTATGGCTACACCTTC. The encoded protein is CASSQRQSYGYTF. The chain is built from TRBV3-1 (or the pseudogene TRBV3-2) and TRBJ1-2; TRBD1 is a possible D gene (5 bases). Germline CDR1 is LGHDT and CDR2 is YNNKEL (reference sequence). Trimming pared 2 bases from V and 4 bases from J, leaving 8 bases between. This CDR3 is built from 13 residues.

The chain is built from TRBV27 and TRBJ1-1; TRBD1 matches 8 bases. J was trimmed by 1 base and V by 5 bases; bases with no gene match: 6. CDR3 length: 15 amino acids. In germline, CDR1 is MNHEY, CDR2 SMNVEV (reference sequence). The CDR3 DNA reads TGTGCCAGCAGTCCCCACGGGACAGGGAACACTGAAGCTTTCTTT. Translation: CASSPHGTGNTEAFF.

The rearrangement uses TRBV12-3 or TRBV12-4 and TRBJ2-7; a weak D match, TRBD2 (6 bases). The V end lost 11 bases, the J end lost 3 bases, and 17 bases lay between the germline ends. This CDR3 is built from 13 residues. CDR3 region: CASGDYSGYEQYF. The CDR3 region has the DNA TGTGCCTCGGGAGACTATTCGGGCTACGAGCAGTACTTC.

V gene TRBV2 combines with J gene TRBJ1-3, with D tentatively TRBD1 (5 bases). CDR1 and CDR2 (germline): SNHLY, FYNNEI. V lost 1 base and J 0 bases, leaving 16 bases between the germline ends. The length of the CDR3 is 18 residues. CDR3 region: CASSEDPLTATSGNTIYF. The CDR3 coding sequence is TGTGCCAGCAGTGAAGACCCCCTGACAGCCACCTCTGGAAACACCATATATTTT. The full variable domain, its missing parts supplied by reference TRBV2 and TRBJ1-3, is EPEVTQTPSHQVTQMGQEVILRCVPISNHLYFYWYRQILGQKVEFLVSFYNNEISEKSEIFDDQFSVERPDGSNFTLKIRSTKLEDSAMYFCASSEDPLTATSGNTIYFGEGSWLTVV.